These 25 T cell receptor beta chains were all obtained from the same sample, sequenced in a study of blood T cell repertoires in COVID-19. Sequencing was performed with immunoSEQ multiplex PCR; in TCRdb, only in-frame clones are kept and a portion is missing. This sample has about 220,000 clones; almost 90% occur once, and the top ten carry roughly 15%. The sample consisted of PBMCs or T cells enriched from blood (not recorded which). These receptors all stem from a woman between 50 and 59 years old with acute COVID-19.

The chain is built from TRBV19 and TRBJ2-7, with unresolved D. The V gene lost 1 base and the J gene lost 3 bases, with 7 bases spanning the gap. This CDR3 region has 13 residues. Germline V gene data show CDR1 as LNHDA and CDR2 as SQIVND (reference sequence). The CDR3, as DNA: TGTGCCAGTAGTATAGTAACGGGCTACGAGCAGTACTTC. Translating it yields CASSIVTGYEQYF.

The chain is built from TRBV5-4 and TRBJ2-5, with 8 bases matching TRBD1. With 4 bases clipped from V and 4 bases from J, the junction kept 9 bases outside the gene matches. The CDR3 runs to 15 residues. Germline V gene data show CDR1 as SGHNT and CDR2 as YYREEE (reference sequence). CDR3 coding DNA: TGTGCCAGCAGCCCTGACAGGGGTCGGGGAGAGACCCAGTACTTC. This gives the protein CASSPDRGRGETQYF.

J is TRBJ1-3 and V is TRBV18, with a tentative D call TRBD1 (6 bases). Trimming took 0 bases from V and 12 from J, leaving 12 bases between them. This CDR3 has 13 amino acids. Germline loops: CDR1 KGHSH, CDR2 LQKENI. The CDR3 region is CASSPPLDSLIYF. Here the CDR3 DNA reads TGTGCCAGCTCACCACCCTTGGACAGTCTCATATATTTT.

This clone was detected once. The chain is built from TRBV4-2 and TRBJ2-1, with TRBD1 matching over 8 bases. The trim removed 4 bases at V and 7 bases at J, leaving 15 bases unmatched. This CDR3 has 17 amino acids. Germline assignment: CDR1 LGHNA and CDR2 YNFKEQ. The CDR3 coding sequence is TGTGCCAGCAGCCGGCGGACAGGGATTCGGTCGGGGAATGAGCAGTTCTTC. This translates into CASSRRTGIRSGNEQFF.

This sequence joins TRBV19 and TRBJ1-5; perhaps TRBD1 as D (5 bases). The CDR3 extends over 15 amino acids. The V end lost 3 bases, the J end lost 4 bases, and 13 bases lay between the germline ends. The V gene's germline CDR1 is LNHDA and CDR2 SQIVND (reference sequence). The DNA of the CDR3 is TGTGCCAGTAGTATTCTTGGGGCGGGGAATCAGCCCCAGCATTTT. Protein sequence: CASSILGAGNQPQHF.

The chain employs TRBV14 and TRBJ2-7; D might be TRBD2 (6 bases). Trimming took off 0 bases at V and 6 bases at J, with 12 bases between the two ends. Looked up from germline, CDR1 is SGHDN and CDR2 is FVKESK. The CDR3 extends over 14 amino acids. CDR3 DNA sequence: TGTGCCAGCAGCCAAGAGCGCGGACTAAGCGAGCAGTACTTC. It translates to CASSQERGLSEQYF.

The chain is built from TRBV28 and TRBJ1-6; 8 bases agree with TRBD1. The CDR3 runs 14 residues. The V segment lost 1 base and the J segment 10 bases; nucleotides outside the gene matches: 3. CDR1 and CDR2 (germline): MDHEN, SYDVKM. CDR3 sequence (DNA): TGTGCCAGCAGTTTATCAGGGGGCCGCTCACCCCTCCACTTT. Translating gives CASSLSGGRSPLHF.

The gene calls are TRBV7-9 and TRBJ2-1; 8 nucleotides agree with TRBD1. Germline V gene lookup returns CDR1 SEHNR and CDR2 FQNEAQ (reference sequence). V lost 3 bases, J lost 10 bases, and 14 bases stayed unmatched. The CDR3 is made up of 16 amino acids. CDR3: CASSFTRGQALLEQFF. The CDR3 DNA is TGTGCCAGCAGCTTCACACGGGGACAGGCGCTCTTGGAGCAGTTCTTC.

CDR3 sequence reads: CASSKLPGAGEQFF. For the CDR3, the DNA is TGTGCCAGTAGTAAATTACCTGGCGCAGGGGAGCAGTTCTTC. The chain employs TRBV19 and TRBJ2-1, with TRBD1 as a possible D gene (5 bases). The CDR3 length is 14 residues. V lost 4 bases, J lost 10 bases, and 17 bases lay in between. Germline V gives CDR1 LNHDA, CDR2 SQIVND (reference sequence). Full variable domain (outside the CDR3, taken from reference TRBV19 and TRBJ2-1): DGGITQSPKYLFRKEGQNVTLSCEQNLNHDAMYWYRQDPGQGLRLIYYSQIVNDFQKGDIAEGYSVSREKKESFPLTVTSAQKNPTAFYLCASSKLPGAGEQFFGPGTRLTVL.

The V and J genes are TRBV5-1 and TRBJ2-5, with D maybe TRBD1 (5 bases). With 5 bases removed from V and 2 bases from J, the gap between germline ends came to 13 bases. Germline V gene lookup returns CDR1 SGHRS and CDR2 YFSETQ. This CDR3 is 14 amino acids long. In DNA, the CDR3 is TGCGCCAGCAGACTACAGGAACTTCAAGAGACCCAGTACTTC. This encodes CASRLQELQETQYF.

The rearrangement links TRBV7-3 to TRBJ1-3; D remains ambiguous. Looked up from germline, CDR1 is SGHTA and CDR2 is FQGTGA. Deletions cut 5 bases from V and 4 bases from J, with 9 bases between. The CDR3 is 13 amino acids. CDR3 bases: TGTGCCAGCAGCCCCGGGGAAGGAAACACCATATATTTT. Translation gives CASSPGEGNTIYF.

The table lists this clone with a count of one. J is TRBJ2-7 and V is TRBV2, with 10 bases fitting TRBD2. With V trimmed by 9 bases and J by 1 base, 6 bases remained unmatched. Germline V gives CDR1 SNHLY, CDR2 FYNNEI. The CDR3 is made up of 14 amino acids. CDR3 amino acids: CASIPSGSSYEQYF. CDR3 DNA sequence: TGTGCCAGTATACCTAGCGGGAGTTCCTACGAGCAGTACTTC.

This sequence joins TRBV27 and TRBJ1-5; TRBD1 might be the D (5 bases). The CDR3 contains 16 residues. V was clipped by 6 bases and J by 0 bases, with 15 bases between them. CDR1 MNHEY and CDR2 SMNVEV come from the germline V gene (reference sequence). The CDR3 here is CASRLTLQDSNQPQHF. The CDR3, as DNA: TGTGCCAGCAGGCTAACTCTACAGGATAGCAATCAGCCCCAGCATTTT.

The chain combines TRBV18 with TRBJ1-5; 9 positions agree with TRBD1. The CDR3 runs 14 residues. Germline V lookup: CDR1 KGHSH, CDR2 LQKENI. The ends lost 1 base at V and 7 bases at J; junction bases unmatched: 2. DNA of the CDR3: TGTGCCAGCTCACCACGACAGGGGGACCAGCCCCAGCATTTT. As protein: CASSPRQGDQPQHF.

The chain joins TRBV30 to TRBJ1-1, with D perhaps matching TRBD1 (5 bases). CDR3 length: 15 amino acids. V was pared by 4 bases and J by 3 bases, with 18 bases between. Germline lookup yields CDR1 GTSNPN and CDR2 SVGIG (reference sequence). The CDR3, as DNA: TGTGCCTGGACCCCAAGAGCAGGGTGGGACACTGAAGCTTTCTTT. This gives the protein CAWTPRAGWDTEAFF.

The chain recombines TRBV7-9 with TRBJ1-4, with D tentatively TRBD1 (5 bases). V lost 1 base to trimming and J lost 11 bases, with 20 bases between them. The CDR3 sequence is 16 residues long. Germline V gene data show CDR1 as SEHNR and CDR2 as FQNEAQ (reference sequence). This CDR3 is CASSLGSGELMRKLFF. The DNA of the CDR3 is TGTGCCAGCAGCTTAGGATCGGGGGAACTAATGAGGAAACTGTTTTTT.

The chain uses TRBV18 and TRBJ2-7; 7 bases agree with TRBD2. The CDR3 has 16 amino acids. Germline values: CDR1 KGHSH, CDR2 LQKENI. V trimming: 8 bases; J trimming: 6 bases; junction bases outside the gene matches: 19. The CDR3 region has the DNA TGTGCCAGCGGCGGAAGGGGCGGGGGTACGTATACCGAGCAGTACTTC. Its translation: CASGGRGGGTYTEQYF.

This sequence joins TRBV21-1 and TRBJ2-7; the table gives TRBD2 as D, unverified against the DNA. TRBV21-1 is flagged as a pseudogene. CDR3 length equals 15 residues. The CDR3 DNA reads TGTGCCAGCAGCAATTTGGGGAGGGCCCCCTACGAGCAGTACTTC. Translated: CASSNLGRAPYEQYF.

As concerns this clone: Other DNA sequences in the same sample also yield this CDR3. This chain links TRBV6-5 with TRBJ1-1; the D gene is possibly TRBD1 (5 bases). The CDR3 has 13 residues. V was trimmed by 6 bases and J by 2 bases, leaving 10 bases between them. CDR1 MNHEY and CDR2 SVGAGI come from the germline V gene. CDR3 bases: TGTGCCAGCAGATGGGGGGGAAACACTGAAGCTTTCTTT. It translates to CASRWGGNTEAFF.

The chain links TRBV27 to TRBJ1-6, with D possibly TRBD1 on 5 matching bases. Germline CDR1 and CDR2: MNHEY and SMNVEV (reference sequence). CDR3 size: 15 residues. V was trimmed by 0 bases and J by 7 bases, leaving 10 bases between them. DNA of the CDR3: TGTGCCAGCAGTTTATCCCGGAAGGGGAATTCACCCCTCCACTTT. Protein: CASSLSRKGNSPLHF.

The chain couples TRBV30 to TRBJ2-1; 7 bases map to TRBD2. After removal of 3 bases from V and 7 bases from J, the junction contained 3 bases not matched to a gene. The CDR3 has 12 residues. Per germline, CDR1 GTSNPN and CDR2 SVGIG (reference sequence). CDR3 protein: CAWRGSGNEQFF. CDR3 bases: TGTGCCTGGAGAGGTAGCGGGAATGAGCAGTTCTTC.

This sequence joins TRBV4-3 and TRBJ2-1; D is possibly TRBD2 (5 bases). V lost 4 bases and J 4 bases, leaving 17 bases between the germline ends. Per germline, CDR1 LGHNA and CDR2 YSLEER. The CDR3 extends over 16 amino acids. CDR3 protein: CASSPSWGEGYNEQFF. The CDR3 nucleotides are TGCGCCAGCAGCCCCTCCTGGGGAGAAGGGTACAATGAGCAGTTCTTC.

The chain links TRBV18 to TRBJ2-7, with 9 positions matching TRBD2. The junction had 3 bases not matched to a gene; V was cut back by 4 bases and J by 2 bases. This CDR3 is 14 amino acids long. Germline-derived CDR1 and CDR2 are KGHSH and LQKENI. The CDR3 spells CASSRLAEAYEQYF. DNA of the CDR3: TGTGCCAGCTCACGACTAGCGGAAGCCTACGAGCAGTACTTC. The full variable domain, its missing parts supplied by reference TRBV18 and TRBJ2-7, is NAGVMQNPRHLVRRRGQEARLRCSPMKGHSHVYWYRQLPEEGLKFMVYLQKENIIDESGMPKERFSAEFPKEGPSILRIQQVVRGDSAAYFCASSRLAEAYEQYFGPGTRLTVT.

V gene TRBV18 combines with J gene TRBJ2-1, with a weak D call TRBD2 (5 bases). Deletions cut 5 bases from V and 3 bases from J, with 14 bases between. This CDR3 contains 15 residues. Germline CDR1 reads KGHSH; CDR2 reads LQKENI. CDR3 region: CASSSMDLSYNEQFF. CDR3 nucleotides: TGTGCCAGCTCATCGATGGACTTGAGCTACAATGAGCAGTTCTTC.

The chain employs TRBV5-1 and TRBJ2-7; TRBD1 is a possible D gene (6 bases). V was cut by 6 bases and J by 3 bases, with 16 bases left in between. This CDR3 is 14 amino acids long. Germline CDR1 and CDR2: SGHRS and YFSETQ. CDR3 in DNA: TGCGCCAGCAAACGACAGGATGAAGTCTACGAGCAGTACTTC. It codes for CASKRQDEVYEQYF.